The 30 T cell receptor beta chains below were found in one sample sequenced in a study of shared clonotypes between healthy human individuals. The assay was immunoSEQ multiplex PCR, and TCRdb's table has in-frame clones only and misses some. The table includes about 2.2 million clones, 93% detected once. Naive CD8 cells lacked CD45RO, underwent positive selection for CCR7 and left out terminally differentiated effector memory CD45RA+ cells. The sequencing sample was made of naive CD8+ T cells from PBMCs. The receptors originated from a man younger than 30 in good health. Some clones in this sample may be carry-over from other donors' samples.

V is TRBV12-1 and J is TRBJ2-6; the table's D call, TRBD2, has no DNA check behind it. TRBV12-1 is a pseudogene locus. The CDR3 is 15 amino acids. The CDR3 is CASSHGRSGANVLTF. As DNA, the CDR3 is TGTGCCAGCAGCCACGGGAGGTCTGGGGCCAACGTCCTGACTTTC.

This clone occurred a few times. This chain connects TRBV6-1 to TRBJ1-1; D might be TRBD1 (5 bases). Germline V gene data show CDR1 as MNHNS and CDR2 as SASEGT. V was trimmed by 2 bases and J by 12 bases, leaving 16 bases between them. This CDR3 comprises 13 residues. Written as DNA, the CDR3 is TGTGCCAGCAGTGAACTGGGACTCCTGGCGACTTTCTTT. Protein product: CASSELGLLATFF.

The chain is built from TRBV10-2 and TRBJ2-7, with unresolved D. The CDR3 spans 12 residues. Per germline, CDR1 WSHSY and CDR2 SAAADI. V shed 2 bases and J shed 1 base, with 3 bases lying between them. In DNA, the CDR3 is TGCGCCAGCAGTGAGGAGTCCTACGAGCAGTACTTC. Its translation is CASSEESYEQYF.

This clone was found once. The chain links TRBV21-1 to TRBJ2-7; TRBD1, the D gene given by the table, was not confirmed from the DNA. TRBV21-1 is termed a pseudogene. This CDR3 is built from 14 residues. CDR3 residues: CASSKRTGAYEQYF. Written as DNA, the CDR3 is TGTGCCAGCAGCAAGAGGACAGGGGCCTACGAGCAGTACTTC.

The chain has TRBV28 and TRBJ1-1; a weak D match, TRBD1 (5 bases). Per germline, CDR1 MDHEN and CDR2 SYDVKM. Between the trimmed V and J ends, which lost 6 bases and 4 bases, there was a span of 9 bases. This CDR3 has 12 residues. Written as DNA, the CDR3 is TGTGCCAGCAGCGGAAGGGGCACTGAAGCTTTCTTT. This translates into CASSGRGTEAFF. Supplemented by reference TRBV28 and TRBJ1-1, the full variable domain reads DVKVTQSSRYLVKRTGEKVFLECVQDMDHENMFWYRQDPGLGLRLIYFSYDVKMKEKGDIPEGYSVSREKKERFSLILESASTNQTSMYLCASSGRGTEAFFGQGTRLTVV.

This chain links TRBV14 with TRBJ2-5; 7 nucleotides match TRBD1. Germline CDR1 SGHDN, CDR2 FVKESK. CDR3 length: 16 amino acids. The J segment lost 2 bases and the V segment lost 4 bases, leaving 10 bases of the junction unmatched. DNA of the CDR3: TGTGCCAGCAGCCCCCCCGGACAGGCCCTACAAGAGACCCAGTACTTC. The encoded protein is CASSPPGQALQETQYF.

This chain links TRBV13 with TRBJ1-1, with D unresolved. Trimming removed 5 bases from V and 1 base from J, with 8 bases in between. In germline, CDR1 is PRHDT, CDR2 FYEKMQ (reference sequence). This CDR3 has 13 residues. The CDR3 loop is CASSPLQNTEAFF. Written as DNA, the CDR3 is TGTGCCAGCAGCCCCTTGCAGAACACTGAAGCTTTCTTT. The full variable domain, its missing parts supplied by reference TRBV13 and TRBJ1-1, is AAGVIQSPRHLIKEKRETATLKCYPIPRHDTVYWYQQGPGQDPQFLISFYEKMQSDKGSIPDRFSAQQFSDYHSELNMSSLELGDSALYFCASSPLQNTEAFFGQGTRLTVV.

The rearrangement joins TRBV7-8 to TRBJ2-7, with TRBD1 matching 9 bases. The germline gives CDR1 SGHVS, CDR2 FQNEAQ. V dropped 5 bases and J dropped 3; count of bases not matched to a gene: 8. The CDR3 runs 15 residues. CDR3 sequence (DNA): TGTGCCAGCAGCCCCGGGACAGGGCTTGTCTACGAGCAGTACTTC. This sequence encodes CASSPGTGLVYEQYF. The entire variable domain, with the rest obtained from reference TRBV7-8 and TRBJ2-7, is as follows: GAGVSQSPRYKVAKRGQDVALRCDPISGHVSLFWYQQALGQGPEFLTYFQNEAQLDKSGLPSDRFFAERPEGSVSTLKIQRTQQEDSAVYLCASSPGTGLVYEQYFGPGTRLTVT.

This chain links TRBV30 with TRBJ2-7; D ambiguous. V dropped 1 base and J dropped 2 bases, with 15 bases sitting between them. This CDR3 comprises 15 residues. From germline, CDR1 is GTSNPN and CDR2 SVGIG (reference sequence). The CDR3 spells CAWSGNHWAPYEQYF. CDR3 coding DNA: TGTGCCTGGAGTGGGAACCATTGGGCTCCCTACGAGCAGTACTTC.

The V call is TRBV6-5, the J call TRBJ1-1, with 10 bases that match TRBD1. The germline V gene has CDR1 MNHEY and CDR2 SVGAGI. V lost 6 bases and J lost 11; bases outside the gene matches: 9. The CDR3 spans 13 residues. The CDR3 nucleotides read TGTGCCAGCAGCGCCGGACAGGGGGTCCCGGCTTTCTTT. It translates to CASSAGQGVPAFF.

Regarding this clone: The conserved closing phenylalanine or tryptophan is absent in this CDR3, likely reflecting a read error. V is TRBV30 and J is TRBJ1-2; the D gene is possibly TRBD1 (5 bases). The V end was cut by 5 bases, the J end by 2 bases, with 9 bases between. Germline V gives CDR1 GTSNPN, CDR2 SVGIG (reference sequence). The CDR3 is 12 amino acids. CDR3 nucleotide sequence: TGTGCCTGGGACAGCCAAAACTATGGCTACACCCTC. This codes for CAWDSQNYGYTL.

The chain's CDR3 is CASSFGLEGNEQFF. The CDR3, as DNA: TGTGCCAGCAGCTTCGGACTAGAGGGCAATGAGCAGTTCTTC. The chain recombines TRBV9 with TRBJ2-1, with TRBD2 matching over 7 bases. Germline loops: CDR1 SGDLS, CDR2 YYNGEE. J lost 6 bases, V lost 4 bases, and 7 bases had no gene match. The CDR3 contains 14 residues.

This clone showed up just once. The J gene is TRBJ1-1, the V gene TRBV29-1, with D unresolved. V lost 4 bases and J 3 bases, leaving 12 bases between the germline ends. Germline-derived CDR1 and CDR2 are SQVTM and ANQGSEA. The CDR3 is 13 residues long. CDR3 in DNA: TGCAGCGTTGTAGGGTGGGCGGACACTGAAGCTTTCTTT. Encoded protein: CSVVGWADTEAFF.

This chain's CDR3 is CASGPGVSEQYF. CDR3 bases: TGTGCCAGCGGCCCGGGTGTTTCGGAGCAGTACTTC. This chain joins TRBV9 and TRBJ2-7; no reliable D call. The V end lost 7 bases, the J end lost 7 bases, and 15 bases lay between the germline ends. CDR1 and CDR2 from the germline V gene are SGDLS and YYNGEE. The CDR3 spans 12 residues.

V usage is TRBV11-2 and J usage is TRBJ2-1, with D possibly matching TRBD2 (6 bases). Trimming removed 3 bases at V and 10 bases at J, with 13 bases between. The CDR3 loop spans 13 amino acids. From germline, CDR1 is SGHAT and CDR2 FQNNGV. DNA of the CDR3: TGTGCCAGCAGCTTCGGACTATCCCACGAGCAGTTCTTC. Translated, it gives CASSFGLSHEQFF.

The chain is built from TRBV28 and TRBJ2-2; a weak D match, TRBD1 (8 bases). The V and J ends lost 6 bases and 6 bases respectively, with 17 bases between them. The CDR3 totals 15 residues. Germline CDR1 reads MDHEN; CDR2 reads SYDVKM. CDR3 sequence: CASSPEQGGAGELFF. The CDR3, as DNA: TGTGCCAGCAGCCCAGAACAGGGGGGGGCCGGGGAGCTGTTTTTT.

The V and J genes are TRBV27 and TRBJ2-7; the D call may be TRBD1 or TRBD2 (6 bases each). V lost 0 bases to trimming and J lost 2 bases, with 11 bases between them. CDR3 length equals 15 residues. The germline gives CDR1 MNHEY, CDR2 SMNVEV (reference sequence). The CDR3 DNA sequence: TGTGCCAGCAGTTTATCGGAGGGGGTAACCTACGAGCAGTACTTC. Translating it yields CASSLSEGVTYEQYF.

The chain combines TRBV15 with TRBJ2-7; 7 nucleotides match TRBD2. CDR3 length: 15 amino acids. Losses at the gene ends were 1 base for V and 0 bases for J; bases not matched to a gene: 3. Per the germline V gene, CDR1 is LNHNV and CDR2 is YYDKDF (reference sequence). The CDR3 sequence: CATSRGGDYSYEQYF. CDR3 DNA sequence: TGTGCCACCAGCAGAGGGGGGGACTACTCCTACGAGCAGTACTTC.

V and J are TRBV6-5 and TRBJ2-5; TRBD1 is a possible D gene (6 bases). The CDR3 has 15 amino acids. CDR1 and CDR2 from the germline V gene are MNHEY and SVGAGI. Between the trimmed V and J ends, which lost 5 bases and 1 base, there was a span of 14 bases. CDR3 sequence: CASSPGTSTQETQYF. The CDR3 nucleotides are TGTGCCAGCAGTCCCGGGACATCGACCCAAGAGACCCAGTACTTC.

The chain carries TRBV5-1 and TRBJ2-6; D not resolved. Germline CDR1 is SGHRS and CDR2 is YFSETQ. Trimming removed 1 base from V and 3 bases from J, with 5 bases in between. The CDR3 runs to 14 residues. CDR3 sequence (DNA): TGCGCCAGCAGCTTGTTACTTGGGGCCAACGTCCTGACTTTC. This encodes CASSLLLGANVLTF.

Concerning this clone: This same CDR3 is encoded by further DNA sequences in the sample. The chain links TRBV7-9 to TRBJ2-7; perhaps TRBD1 as D (5 bases). CDR1 SEHNR and CDR2 FQNEAQ come from the germline V gene (reference sequence). The CDR3 spans 12 residues. V lost 3 bases and J lost 3, with 6 bases in between. CDR3 nucleotides: TGTGCCAGCAGCTTGGACAACTACGAGCAGTACTTC. Protein sequence: CASSLDNYEQYF.

The chain couples TRBV7-2 to TRBJ2-1; D gene unclear. Per the germline V gene, CDR1 is SGHTA and CDR2 is FQGNSA. Trimming took off 3 bases at V and 6 bases at J, with 9 bases between the two ends. The CDR3 consists of 13 residues. CDR3 sequence: CASSFGRSNEQFF. The CDR3, as DNA: TGTGCCAGCAGCTTCGGTCGAAGCAATGAGCAGTTCTTC.

This rearrangement joins TRBV5-6 to TRBJ2-7; D remains unclear. V was clipped by 4 bases and J by 4 bases, with 15 bases between them. Germline V gene lookup returns CDR1 SGHDT and CDR2 YYEEEE. The CDR3 consists of 14 residues. CDR3: CASSPVLALYEQYF. The CDR3 DNA is TGTGCCAGCAGCCCGGTTTTGGCGCTGTACGAGCAGTACTTC.

As for this clone: The conserved final phenylalanine or tryptophan is absent from the CDR3, which likely points to a read error. The DNA is left out, because the CDR3 cannot be placed on it with certainty; the CDR3 is given as TCRdb lists it. The gene calls are TRBV7-9 and TRBJ1-2. The length of the CDR3 is 10 amino acids, counting both ends. Germline CDR1 SEHNR, CDR2 FQNEAQ (reference sequence). CDR3 loop: CASSLDALTL.

CDR3 sequence: CASSQDGTGARVNNEQFF. CDR3 nucleotides: TGCGCCAGCAGCCAAGATGGAACGGGAGCGCGGGTCAACAATGAGCAGTTCTTC. V and J are TRBV4-3 and TRBJ2-1; D possibly corresponds to TRBD2 (6 bases). The CDR3 extends over 18 amino acids. V was clipped by 0 bases and J by 5 bases, with 20 bases between them. Germline V lookup: CDR1 LGHNA, CDR2 YSLEER.

V and J are TRBV7-9 and TRBJ2-7, with 12 positions matching TRBD1. The CDR3 length is 15 residues. The germline CDR1 and CDR2 sequences are SEHNR and FQNEAQ (reference sequence). Trimming cost V 4 bases and J 6 bases; bases outside gene matches: 7. The CDR3 loop is CASSSTGTGGGEQYF. CDR3 nucleotides: TGTGCCAGCAGCTCAACCGGGACAGGGGGCGGCGAGCAGTACTTC.

The V gene is TRBV5-1, the J gene TRBJ2-7; 9 bases match TRBD1. The length of the CDR3 is 15 residues. Germline trimming cut 1 base from V and 5 bases from J; bases unmatched to any gene: 7. Germline loops: CDR1 SGHRS, CDR2 YFSETQ. The CDR3 DNA sequence: TGCGCCAGCAGCTTGAGGGGACAGGGATCTCACGAGCAGTACTTC. Translated: CASSLRGQGSHEQYF.

This clone showed up just once. J is TRBJ2-5 and V is TRBV7-9, with 7 bases aligning to TRBD2. Germline CDR1 SEHNR, CDR2 FQNEAQ (reference sequence). The CDR3 has 14 amino acids. The junction had 11 bases not matched to a gene; V was cut back by 8 bases and J by 5 bases. The CDR3 nucleotides read TGTGCCAGCGGAGCTAGCGGATTACAGGAGACCCAGTACTTC. Translated: CASGASGLQETQYF.

V and J are TRBV7-9 and TRBJ1-6; tentative D call: TRBD1 (5 bases). Germline CDR1 is SEHNR and CDR2 is FQNEAQ (reference sequence). The CDR3 sequence is 13 residues long. The ends were cut back, 5 bases at V and 7 bases at J, with 9 bases in the middle. Here the CDR3 DNA reads TGTGCCAGCAGCCTAGACAGAAATTCACCCCTCCACTTT. It yields the protein CASSLDRNSPLHF.

The V and J genes are TRBV14 and TRBJ2-1; 9 bases agree with TRBD2. Trimming at V came to 4 bases and at J to 7 bases, leaving 11 bases not matched to a gene. The CDR3 spans 16 residues. CDR1 and CDR2 (germline): SGHDN, FVKESK. CDR3 sequence: CASSREVAGVGNEQFF. CDR3 in DNA: TGTGCCAGCAGCCGGGAGGTAGCGGGAGTGGGTAATGAGCAGTTCTTC.